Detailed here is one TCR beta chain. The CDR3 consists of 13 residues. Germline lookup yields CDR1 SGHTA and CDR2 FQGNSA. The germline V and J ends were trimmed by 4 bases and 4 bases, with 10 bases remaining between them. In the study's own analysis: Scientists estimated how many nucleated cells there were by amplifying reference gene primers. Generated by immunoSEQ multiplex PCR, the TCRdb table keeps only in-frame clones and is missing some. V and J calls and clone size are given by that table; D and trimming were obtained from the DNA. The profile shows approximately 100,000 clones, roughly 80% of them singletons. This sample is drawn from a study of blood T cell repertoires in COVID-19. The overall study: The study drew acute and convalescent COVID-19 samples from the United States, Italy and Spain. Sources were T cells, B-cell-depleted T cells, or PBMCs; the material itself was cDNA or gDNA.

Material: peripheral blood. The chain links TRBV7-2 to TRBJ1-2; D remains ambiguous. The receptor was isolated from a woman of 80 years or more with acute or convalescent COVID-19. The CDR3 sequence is CASSSPPVYGYTF. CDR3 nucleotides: TGTGCCAGCAGCTCCCCACCAGTCTATGGCTACACCTTC.